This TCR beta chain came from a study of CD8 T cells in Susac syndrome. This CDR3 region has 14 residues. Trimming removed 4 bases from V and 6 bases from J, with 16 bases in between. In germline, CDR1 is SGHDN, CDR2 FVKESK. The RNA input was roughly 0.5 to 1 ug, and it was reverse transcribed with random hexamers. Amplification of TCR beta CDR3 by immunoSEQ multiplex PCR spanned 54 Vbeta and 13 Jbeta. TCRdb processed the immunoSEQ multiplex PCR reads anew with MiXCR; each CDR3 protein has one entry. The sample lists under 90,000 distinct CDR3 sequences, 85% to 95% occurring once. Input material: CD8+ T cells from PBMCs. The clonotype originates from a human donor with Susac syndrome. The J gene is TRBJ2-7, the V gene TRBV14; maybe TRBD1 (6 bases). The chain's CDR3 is CASSRRDNLGEQYF. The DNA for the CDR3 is TGTGCCAGCAGCCGACGGGACAATTTGGGCGAGCAGTACTTC.